A selection of T cell receptor beta chains follows, all from one sample in a study of T cell changes during pregnancy in multiple sclerosis. Measured with immunoSEQ multiplex PCR; TCRdb has only the in-frame clones, and not every one. The sample records 18,000 or so clones, more than 70% being singletons. The sample in question was CD4+ T cells from peripheral blood mononuclear cells, obtained in the first trimester of pregnancy. The source of these receptors is a female donor in good health, enrolled as a control in a pregnancy study. Both conserved end residues are part of each CDR3. The order of the fields is D gene, V gene, J gene, CDR3 protein. The D gene is left open where the match is weak.

TRBD1	TRBV19	TRBJ1-2	CASGGQGANRYTF
TRBD1	TRBV9	TRBJ2-1	CASTLLGTGAYNEQFF
TRBD1	TRBV19	TRBJ1-5	CASSSTGNQPQHF
TRBD1	TRBV19	TRBJ1-6	CASRGTGGSPLHF
NA	TRBV6-5	TRBJ2-5	CASSYSQIQETQYF
TRBD2	TRBV29-1	TRBJ2-3	CSVPSSGGWTDTQYF
TRBD2	TRBV6-4	TRBJ2-2	CASSDEAGGATGELFF
TRBD1	TRBV6-5	TRBJ1-1	CASSYSSDRAAAFF
NA	TRBV5-5	TRBJ2-3	CASSLVRGTDTQYF
TRBD1	TRBV29-1	TRBJ1-2	CSAIQGTGGDYGYTF
NA	TRBV30	TRBJ1-6	CAWGSPRDSLYNSPLHF
NA	TRBV15	TRBJ1-2	CATSRAAGSVYGYTF
TRBD2	TRBV7-6	TRBJ2-3	CASSLLSAGTTDTQYF
TRBD2	TRBV27	TRBJ2-1	CASSADGGAYNEQFF
TRBD1	TRBV7-2	TRBJ1-2	CASSLPGQGGYGYTF
TRBD2	TRBV5-4	TRBJ2-3	CASSAPLGTSGITDTQYF
TRBD1	TRBV18	TRBJ1-1	CASSPQGKMNTEAFF
TRBD1	TRBV5-6	TRBJ1-5	CASSLQGAGNQPQHF
TRBD1	TRBV6-4	TRBJ2-3	CASSDEEGATDTQYF
NA	TRBV11-3	TRBJ1-2	CASSLDNNYGYTF
TRBD2	TRBV2	TRBJ2-1	CASSPPGTSGRGEQFF
NA	TRBV7-9	TRBJ1-6	CASSPQRGGENSPLHF
TRBD1	TRBV5-4	TRBJ2-1	CASSPRDRGRDEQFF
NA	TRBV6-5	TRBJ1-1	CASTRLGGNTEAFF